This T cell receptor beta chain is from a study of immune evolution from preneoplasia to lung adenocarcinoma. Assay used: immunoSEQ multiplex PCR; TCRdb lists only in-frame clones, some missing. The sample holds 5,800 or so clones; 65% to 80% are singletons and the top ten take more than 8%. The clonotype comes from a donor older than 65 with lung adenocarcinoma. The specimen sequenced was FFPE adjacent normal lung tissue.

The CDR3 DNA reads TGTGCCAGCACCAAGGACTTCAACGAGCAGTACTTC. Amino acids: CASTKDFNEQYF. The chain carries TRBV6-1 and TRBJ2-7; tentatively, D is TRBD2 (5 bases). This CDR3 is built from 12 residues. The germline CDR1 and CDR2 sequences are MNHNS and SASEGT. Trimming took off 7 bases at V and 5 bases at J, with 12 bases between the two ends.